These 10 T cell receptor beta chains were all obtained from the same sample, sequenced in a study of pediatric ulcerative colitis. The table came from immunoSEQ multiplex PCR; TCRdb's copy has only in-frame clones and leaves some out. The sample carries tens of thousands of clones, around four fifths recorded once. Sequenced material: blood. All receptors derive from a boy younger than 18 with moderate ulcerative colitis.

The V and J genes are TRBV6-4 and TRBJ1-2, with 12 bases matching TRBD1. Germline CDR1 reads MRHNA; CDR2 reads SNTAGT. V lost 6 bases to trimming and J lost 5 bases; unmatched junction nucleotides: 7. There are 15 residues in the CDR3. Here the CDR3 DNA reads TGTGCCAGCAGCCCCGGGACAGGGGGCGGTTATGGCTACACCTTC. It yields the protein CASSPGTGGGYGYTF.

V is TRBV2 and J is TRBJ2-5; TRBD1 agrees at 8 bases. Trimming took 0 bases from V and 4 from J; bases not matched to a gene: 4. This CDR3 spans 15 amino acids. Germline V lookup: CDR1 SNHLY, CDR2 FYNNEI. CDR3 DNA sequence: TGTGCCAGCAGTGAAGCAACAGGGGGAGCAGAGACCCAGTACTTC. This sequence encodes CASSEATGGAETQYF.

The chain recombines TRBV7-6 with TRBJ2-1, with 10 bases fitting TRBD1. The CDR3 is 16 residues long. J was trimmed by 0 bases and V by 5 bases; bases with no gene match: 4. The germline V gene has CDR1 SGHVS and CDR2 FNYEAQ. The CDR3 DNA follows: TGTGCCAGCAGCCTAAGACAGGGGGCCTCCTACAATGAGCAGTTCTTC. It yields the protein CASSLRQGASYNEQFF. Using reference TRBV7-6 and TRBJ2-1 for the parts outside the CDR3, the full variable domain is GAGVSQSPRYKVTKRGQDVALRCDPISGHVSLYWYRQALGQGPEFLTYFNYEAQQDKSGLPNDRFSAERPEGSISTLTIQRTEQRDSAMYRCASSLRQGASYNEQFFGPGTRLTVL.

The V gene is TRBV11-1, the J gene TRBJ2-3; D may be TRBD1 or TRBD2 (5 bases each). The CDR3 is 16 residues long. Trimming removed 0 bases from V and 4 bases from J, with 14 bases in between. Germline CDR1 reads SGHAT; CDR2 reads FQDESV (reference sequence). The CDR3 spells CASSLARGRIPDTQYF. The CDR3 nucleotides are TGTGCCAGCAGCTTAGCGAGGGGCCGTATCCCAGATACGCAGTATTTT.

This chain connects TRBV14 to TRBJ1-2, with 9 bases that match TRBD1. J gave up 7 bases and V 3 bases, and 6 bases lay outside the gene matches. This CDR3 is 14 amino acids long. Germline-derived CDR1 and CDR2 are SGHDN and FVKESK. The CDR3 nucleotides are TGTGCCAGCAGCCATCGGGACAGGGAACTTGGCTACACCTTC. It specifies CASSHRDRELGYTF.

The rearrangement joins TRBV7-6 to TRBJ2-7; maybe TRBD2 (5 bases). Germline values: CDR1 SGHVS, CDR2 FNYEAQ. V lost 5 bases and J 5 bases, leaving 22 bases between the germline ends. CDR3 size: 16 residues. CDR3 sequence: CASSQAASGYSDEQYF. CDR3 coding DNA: TGTGCCAGCAGCCAGGCGGCCTCGGGATACTCAGACGAGCAGTACTTC.

This chain links TRBV9 with TRBJ2-1; tentatively, D is TRBD2 (5 bases). The CDR3 is 14 residues long. Germline V gives CDR1 SGDLS, CDR2 YYNGEE. V lost 4 bases, J lost 6 bases, and 14 bases lay in between. This chain's CDR3 is CASSPRLASNEQFF. As DNA, the CDR3 is TGTGCCAGCAGCCCCCGTCTAGCTTCCAATGAGCAGTTCTTC.

This rearrangement joins TRBV5-5 to TRBJ2-7; D uncertain. Germline CDR1 and CDR2: SGHKS and YYEKEE (reference sequence). CDR3 length: 15 amino acids. The V end was cut by 0 bases, the J end by 2 bases, with 12 bases between. CDR3 in amino acids: CASSLGFANAYEQYF. The DNA of the CDR3 is TGTGCCAGCAGCTTGGGTTTCGCGAATGCCTACGAGCAGTACTTC.

This clone was seen a few times. Additional DNA sequences in this sample encode the identical CDR3. The V gene is TRBV25-1, the J gene TRBJ1-1, with D possibly being TRBD1 (6 bases). V lost 3 bases and J 4 bases, leaving 12 bases between the germline ends. Germline V gives CDR1 MGHDK, CDR2 SYGVNS. This CDR3 has 14 residues. CDR3 DNA: TGTGCCAGCAGTGATGAAACAGGGCCCACTGAAGCTTTCTTT. It is translated as CASSDETGPTEAFF.

This clone was recorded only once. CDR3 residues: CASSFRAHTNTGELFF. CDR3 sequence (DNA): TGCGCCAGCAGCTTCCGGGCCCATACGAACACCGGGGAGCTGTTTTTT. The chain combines TRBV5-1 with TRBJ2-2; the D is unclear. The length of the CDR3 is 16 residues. The germline V gene has CDR1 SGHRS and CDR2 YFSETQ. Trimming shortened V by 2 bases and J by 0 bases, and 11 bases separated the two germline ends.